The rows below give T cell receptor beta chains drawn from one sample of a study of cytomegalovirus exposure and HLA in healthy donors. Sequencing was performed with immunoSEQ multiplex PCR; in TCRdb, only in-frame clones are kept and a portion is missing. The sample lists around 190,000 clones, 80% to 90% occurring once. Sequenced material: PBMCs. The receptors were sampled from a man between 35 and 55 years old in good health and CMV-seropositive. Both conserved end residues are part of each CDR3. A D gene is named only where the DNA matches it firmly. Clone size appears in some rows only: once, few, many, or a class for an expanded clone.

d_gene	j_gene	v_gene	abundance	CDR3aa	CDR3nt
.	TRBJ1-1	TRBV7-9	once	CASSAQRSSTEAFF	TGTGCCAGCAGCGCGCAACGATCGAGTACTGAAGCTTTCTTT
.	TRBJ2-3	TRBV5-1	.	CASSLDSSGNADTQYF	TGCGCCAGCAGCTTGGATAGTAGCGGTAATGCAGATACGCAGTATTTT
.	TRBJ2-1	TRBV21-1	.	CASSGDRFWDEQFF	TGTGCCAGTAGCGGAGACCGCTTTTGGGATGAGCAGTTCTTC
TRBD2	TRBJ2-2	TRBV6-6	.	CASSSFKAGRAGELFF	TGTGCCAGCAGCTCGTTTAAAGCGGGAAGGGCCGGGGAGCTGTTTTTT
.	TRBJ2-1	TRBV9	.	CASSPSLASRPYNEQFF	TGTGCCAGCAGCCCCTCCTTAGCGTCACGTCCCTACAATGAGCAGTTCTTC
.	TRBJ2-7	TRBV7-9	once	CSSSSNQGSEQYF	TGTTCCAGCAGCTCAAATCAGGGATCCGAGCAGTACTTC
.	TRBJ2-3	TRBV7-2	.	CASSLALGVPTDSAQYF	TGTGCCAGCAGCTTAGCGCTTGGGGTTCCCACGGACAGCGCGCAGTATTTT
.	TRBJ2-3	TRBV6-6	.	CASSYPQAGTDTQYF	TGTGCCAGCAGTTACCCCCAAGCGGGCACAGATACGCAGTATTTT
TRBD1	TRBJ1-4	TRBV5-1	.	CASSLGGQPNEKLFF	TGCGCCAGCAGCTTGGGGGGACAGCCTAATGAAAAACTGTTTTTT
.	TRBJ2-3	TRBV28	.	CASSTGPSIGQYF	TGTGCCAGCAGTACAGGGCCCTCAATTGGGCAGTATTTT
.	TRBJ2-7	TRBV21-1	.	CASSNFSGMAYEQYF	TGTGCCAGCAGCAACTTTAGCGGGATGGCCTACGAGCAGTACTTC
TRBD1	TRBJ1-4	TRBV5-1	.	CASSLGTGEKLFF	TGCGCCAGCAGCTTGGGGACAGGGGAAAAACTGTTTTTT
TRBD2	TRBJ2-5	TRBV7-6	.	CASSFSTGGGETQYF	TGTGCCAGCAGCTTCTCGACGGGAGGGGGGGAGACCCAGTACTTC
.	TRBJ2-5	TRBV6-5	.	CASSYSSGRKETQYF	TGTGCCAGCAGTTACTCGAGCGGCAGAAAAGAGACCCAGTACTTC
TRBD1	TRBJ2-5	TRBV10-3	few	CAISEPQGRETQYF	TGTGCCATCAGTGAGCCACAGGGGAGAGAGACCCAGTACTTC
.	TRBJ2-2	TRBV15	few	CATSLPSNTGELFF	TGTGCCACCTCTCTCCCCTCGAACACCGGGGAGCTGTTTTTT
TRBD1	TRBJ2-1	TRBV9	.	CASSLRQGESYNEQFF	TGTGCCAGCAGCCTTCGACAGGGGGAATCCTACAATGAGCAGTTCTTC
TRBD1	TRBJ1-5	TRBV6-4	.	CASSPSTGVNQPQHF	TGTGCCAGCAGCCCCTCGACAGGGGTCAATCAGCCCCAGCATTTT